The clone carrying this T cell receptor beta chain occurred a few times. Its antigen remains unknown. Primers for the PCR totalled 60 Vbeta and 13 Jbeta. Assay used: immunoSEQ multiplex PCR; TCRdb lists only in-frame clones, some missing. Of more than 140,000 clones in the sample, over 60% were seen once. These data originate in a study of cytomegalovirus exposure and HLA in healthy donors. Points from the study as a whole: Near-uniform donor sequencing depth was presumed by presence/absence analyses. Later work associated fewer than 20,000 TCR beta sequences with HLA alleles at 0.05 false discovery rate. TRBV6-2, TRBV6-3 and other indistinguishable V segments were excluded.

V was pared by 4 bases and J by 0 bases, with 4 bases of the junction left unmatched. Germline CDR1 is SEHNR and CDR2 is FQNEAQ (reference sequence). This CDR3 region has 17 residues. The source is a female donor in good health and CMV-seronegative. V and J are TRBV7-9 and TRBJ2-6, with TRBD1 matching over 9 bases. The sequencing sample was made of PBMCs. The CDR3, as DNA: TGTGCCAGCAGCTCCACAGGGGGCAGCTCTGGGGCCAACGTCCTGACTTTC. It is translated as CASSSTGGSSGANVLTF.